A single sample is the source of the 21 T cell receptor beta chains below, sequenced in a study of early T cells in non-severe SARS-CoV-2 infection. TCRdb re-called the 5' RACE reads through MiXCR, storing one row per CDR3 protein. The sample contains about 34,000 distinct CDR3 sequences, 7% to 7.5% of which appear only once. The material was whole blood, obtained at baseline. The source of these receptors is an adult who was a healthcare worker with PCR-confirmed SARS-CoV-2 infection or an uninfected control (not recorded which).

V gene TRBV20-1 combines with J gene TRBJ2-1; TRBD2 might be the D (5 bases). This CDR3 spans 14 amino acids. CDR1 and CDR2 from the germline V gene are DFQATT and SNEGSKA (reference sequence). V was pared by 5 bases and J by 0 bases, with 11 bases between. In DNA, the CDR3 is TGCAGTGCTCTCGAGCGGATCTCCTACAATGAGCAGTTCTTC. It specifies CSALERISYNEQFF.

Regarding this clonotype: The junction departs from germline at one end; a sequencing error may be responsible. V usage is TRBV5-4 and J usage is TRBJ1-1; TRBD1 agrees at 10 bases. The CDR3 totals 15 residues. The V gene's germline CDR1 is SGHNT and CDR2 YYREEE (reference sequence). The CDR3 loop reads CASSLDPTGGTEAFF. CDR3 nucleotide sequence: TGTGCCAGCAGCTTGGATCCGACAGGGGGCACTGAAGCCTTCTTT.

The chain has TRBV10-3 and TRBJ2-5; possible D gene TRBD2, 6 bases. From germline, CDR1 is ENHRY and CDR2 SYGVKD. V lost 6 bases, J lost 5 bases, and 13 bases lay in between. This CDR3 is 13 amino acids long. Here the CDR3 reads CAISRLVGETQYF. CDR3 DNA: TGTGCCATCAGCCGACTAGTGGGCGAGACCCAGTACTTC.

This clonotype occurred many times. The DNA for the CDR3 is TGTGCCAGCAGAGAAGCGGGGGACTATGGCTACACCTTC. Protein sequence: CASREAGDYGYTF. The chain joins TRBV6-5 to TRBJ1-2; D is possibly TRBD1 (5 bases). Germline V gives CDR1 MNHEY, CDR2 SVGAGI. The CDR3 covers 13 residues. V was shortened by 6 bases and J by 3 bases, with 11 bases between the two germline ends.

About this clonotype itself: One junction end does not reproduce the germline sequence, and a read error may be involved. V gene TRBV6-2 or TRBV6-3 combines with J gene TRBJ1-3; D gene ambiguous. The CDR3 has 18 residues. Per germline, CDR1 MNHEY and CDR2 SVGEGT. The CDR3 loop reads CASSYRPGYVFSENTIYF. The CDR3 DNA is TGTGCCAGCAGTTACCGCCCCGGCTACGTTTTCTCTGAAAACACCATATATTTT.

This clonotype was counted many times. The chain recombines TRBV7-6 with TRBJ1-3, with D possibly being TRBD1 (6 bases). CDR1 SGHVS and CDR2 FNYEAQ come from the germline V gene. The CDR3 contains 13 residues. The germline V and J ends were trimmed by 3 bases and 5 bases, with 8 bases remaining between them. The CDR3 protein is CASSFGQRNTIYF. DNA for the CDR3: TGTGCCAGCAGCTTCGGACAGCGAAACACCATATATTTT.

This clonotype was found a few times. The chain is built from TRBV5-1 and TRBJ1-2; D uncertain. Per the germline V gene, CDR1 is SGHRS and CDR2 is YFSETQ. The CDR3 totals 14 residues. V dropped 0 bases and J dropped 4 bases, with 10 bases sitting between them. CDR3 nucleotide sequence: TGCGCCAGCAGCTTGGCCGGTGGCAGCTATGGCTACACCTTC. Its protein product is CASSLAGGSYGYTF.

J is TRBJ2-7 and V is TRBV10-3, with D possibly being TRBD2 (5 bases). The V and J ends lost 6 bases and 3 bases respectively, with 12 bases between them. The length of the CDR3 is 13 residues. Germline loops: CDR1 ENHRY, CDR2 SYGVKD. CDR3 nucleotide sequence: TGTGCCATCAGCACTAGTCCTTACTACGAGCAGTACTTC. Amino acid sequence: CAISTSPYYEQYF.

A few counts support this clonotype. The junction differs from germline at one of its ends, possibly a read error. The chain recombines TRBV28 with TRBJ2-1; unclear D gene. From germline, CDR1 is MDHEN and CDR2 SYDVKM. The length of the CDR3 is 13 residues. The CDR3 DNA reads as TGTGCCTCGACGGGCTCCCCCTACACTGAGCAGTTCTTC. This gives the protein CASTGSPYTEQFF.

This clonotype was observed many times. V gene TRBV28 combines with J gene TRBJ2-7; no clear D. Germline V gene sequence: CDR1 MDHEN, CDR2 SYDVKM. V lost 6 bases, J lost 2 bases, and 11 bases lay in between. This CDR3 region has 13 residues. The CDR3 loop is CASRTSGTYEQYF. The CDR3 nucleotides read TGTGCCAGCAGAACCTCCGGAACCTACGAGCAGTACTTC.

CDR3 bases: TGTGCCAGCAGGGGGACAGGACATCAGCCCCAGCATTTT. Translating it yields CASRGTGHQPQHF. This chain uses TRBV6-5 with TRBJ1-5; 8 bases are a match to TRBD1. The CDR3 has 13 residues. Germline CDR1 and CDR2: MNHEY and SVGAGI. V was pared by 6 bases and J by 5 bases, with 3 bases of the junction left unmatched.

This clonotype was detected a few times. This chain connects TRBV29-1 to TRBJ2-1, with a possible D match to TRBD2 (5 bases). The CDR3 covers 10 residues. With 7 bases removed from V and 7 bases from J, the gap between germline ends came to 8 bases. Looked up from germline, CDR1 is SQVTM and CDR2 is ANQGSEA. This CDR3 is CSGGWNEQFF. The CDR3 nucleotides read TGCAGCGGAGGGTGGAATGAGCAGTTCTTC.

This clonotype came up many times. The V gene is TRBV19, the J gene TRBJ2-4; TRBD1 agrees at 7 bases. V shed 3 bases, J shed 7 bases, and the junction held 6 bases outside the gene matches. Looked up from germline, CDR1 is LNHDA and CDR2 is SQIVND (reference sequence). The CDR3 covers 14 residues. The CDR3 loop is CASSISVTGNIQYF. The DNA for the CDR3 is TGTGCCAGTAGTATCTCTGTGACAGGGAACATTCAGTACTTC. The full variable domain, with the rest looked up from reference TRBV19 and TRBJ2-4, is DGGITQSPKYLFRKEGQNVTLSCEQNLNHDAMYWYRQDPGQGLRLIYYSQIVNDFQKGDIAEGYSVSREKKESFPLTVTSAQKNPTAFYLCASSISVTGNIQYFGAGTRLSVL.

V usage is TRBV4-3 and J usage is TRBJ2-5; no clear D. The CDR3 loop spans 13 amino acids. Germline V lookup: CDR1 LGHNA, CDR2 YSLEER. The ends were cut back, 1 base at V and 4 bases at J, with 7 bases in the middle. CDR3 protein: CASSQGLAETQYF. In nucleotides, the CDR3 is TGCGCCAGCAGCCAAGGACTCGCAGAGACCCAGTACTTC.

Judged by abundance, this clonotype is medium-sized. CDR3 amino acids: CSAGLLAGALTDTQYF. CDR3 bases: TGCAGTGCTGGGCTCTTAGCGGGAGCACTCACAGATACGCAGTATTTT. The gene calls are TRBV20-1 and TRBJ2-3; 9 bases fit TRBD2. The CDR3 sequence is 16 residues long. The junction had 11 bases not matched to a gene; V was cut back by 5 bases and J by 2 bases. CDR1 and CDR2 from the germline V gene are DFQATT and SNEGSKA (reference sequence).

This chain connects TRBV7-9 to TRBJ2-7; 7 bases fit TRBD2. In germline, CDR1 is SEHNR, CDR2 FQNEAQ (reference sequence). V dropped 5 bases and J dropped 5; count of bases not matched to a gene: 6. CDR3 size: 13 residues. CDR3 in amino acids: CASSPREVDEQYF. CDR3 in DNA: TGTGCCAGCAGCCCCCGGGAGGTGGACGAGCAGTACTTC. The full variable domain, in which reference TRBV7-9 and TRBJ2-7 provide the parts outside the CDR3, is DTGVSQNPRHKITKRGQNVTFRCDPISEHNRLYWYRQTLGQGPEFLTYFQNEAQLEKSRLLSDRFSAERPKGSFSTLEIQRTEQGDSAMYLCASSPREVDEQYFGPGTRLTVT.

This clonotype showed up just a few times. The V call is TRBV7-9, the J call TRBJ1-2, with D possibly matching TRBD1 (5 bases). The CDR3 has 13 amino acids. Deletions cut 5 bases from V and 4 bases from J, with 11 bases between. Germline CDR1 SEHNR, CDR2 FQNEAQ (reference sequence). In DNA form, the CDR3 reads TGTGCCAGCAGCCATAGCGGGGGCTATGGCTACACCTTC. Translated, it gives CASSHSGGYGYTF. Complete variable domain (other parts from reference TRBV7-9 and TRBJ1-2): DTGVSQNPRHKITKRGQNVTFRCDPISEHNRLYWYRQTLGQGPEFLTYFQNEAQLEKSRLLSDRFSAERPKGSFSTLEIQRTEQGDSAMYLCASSHSGGYGYTFGSGTRLTVV.

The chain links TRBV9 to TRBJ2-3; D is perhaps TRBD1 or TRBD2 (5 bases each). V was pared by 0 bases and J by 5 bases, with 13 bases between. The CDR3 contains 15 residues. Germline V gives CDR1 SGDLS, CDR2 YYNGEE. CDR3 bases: TGTGCCAGCAGCGTAGAGTCTGGGGGACGAGATACGCAGTATTTT. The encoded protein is CASSVESGGRDTQYF.

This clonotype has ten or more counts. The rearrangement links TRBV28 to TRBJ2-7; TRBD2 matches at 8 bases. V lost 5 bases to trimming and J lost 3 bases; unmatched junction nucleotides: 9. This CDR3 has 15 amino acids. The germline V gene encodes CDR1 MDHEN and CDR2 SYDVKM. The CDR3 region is CASSAPGRVRYEQYF. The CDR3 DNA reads TGTGCCAGCAGTGCCCCCGGGAGGGTCCGCTACGAGCAGTACTTC.

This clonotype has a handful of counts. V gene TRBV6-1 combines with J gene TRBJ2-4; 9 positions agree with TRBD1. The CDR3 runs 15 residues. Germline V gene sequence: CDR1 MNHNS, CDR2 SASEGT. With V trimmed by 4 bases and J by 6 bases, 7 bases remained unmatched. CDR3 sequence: CASSAVGQGTNIQYF. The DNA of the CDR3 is TGTGCCAGCAGTGCGGTAGGACAGGGGACAAACATTCAGTACTTC.

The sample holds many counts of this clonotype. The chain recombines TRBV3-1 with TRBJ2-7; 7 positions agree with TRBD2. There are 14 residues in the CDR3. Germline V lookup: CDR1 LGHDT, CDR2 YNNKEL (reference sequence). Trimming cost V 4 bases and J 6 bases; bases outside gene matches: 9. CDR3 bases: TGTGCCAGCAGCCCCTCCCGTGGGAGGGTCGAGCAGTACGTC. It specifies CASSPSRGRVEQYV.